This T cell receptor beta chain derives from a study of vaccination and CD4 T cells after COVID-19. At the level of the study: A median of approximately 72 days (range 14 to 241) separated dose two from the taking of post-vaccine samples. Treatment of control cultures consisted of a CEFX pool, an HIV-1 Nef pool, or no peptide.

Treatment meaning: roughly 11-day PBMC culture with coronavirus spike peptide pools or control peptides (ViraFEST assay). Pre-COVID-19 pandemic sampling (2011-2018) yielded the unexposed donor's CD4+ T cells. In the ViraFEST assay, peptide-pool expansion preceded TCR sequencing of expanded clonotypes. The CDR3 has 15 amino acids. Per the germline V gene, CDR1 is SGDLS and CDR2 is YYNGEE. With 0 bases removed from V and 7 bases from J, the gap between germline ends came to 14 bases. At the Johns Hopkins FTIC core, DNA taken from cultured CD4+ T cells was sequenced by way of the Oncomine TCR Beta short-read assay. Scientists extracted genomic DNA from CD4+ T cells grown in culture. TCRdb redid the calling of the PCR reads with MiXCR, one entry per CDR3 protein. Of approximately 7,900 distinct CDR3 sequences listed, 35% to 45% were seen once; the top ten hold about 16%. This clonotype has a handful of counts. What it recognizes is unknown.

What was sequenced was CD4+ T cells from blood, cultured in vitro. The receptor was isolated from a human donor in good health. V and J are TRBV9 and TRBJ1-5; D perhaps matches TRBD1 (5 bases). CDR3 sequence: CASSVGGAEGQPQHF. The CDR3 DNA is TGTGCCAGCAGCGTAGGAGGGGCGGAGGGGCAGCCCCAGCATTTT.